These T cell receptor beta chains were read from a single sample in a study of spatial heterogeneity in lung cancer. TCRdb reprocessed the 5' RACE reads via MiXCR and lists one record per CDR3 protein. The sample gives 65,000 to 85,000 distinct CDR3 sequences, 15% to 25% of which show up once; 5.5% to 7% is in the top ten. The source material was PBMCs, sampled at surgery. Source of these receptors: a male donor with early-stage non-small cell lung cancer. CDR3s include the opening cysteine and the closing phenylalanine or tryptophan. A D gene is named only where the DNA matches it firmly. Clone size appears in some rows only: once, few, many, or a class for an expanded clone.

clone_size,v_call,j_call,d_call,cdr3_aa,cdr3_nt
few,TRBV2,TRBJ2-7,-,CASRGGYMIEQYF,TGTGCCAGCAGAGGCGGCTACATGATCGAGCAGTACTTC
many,TRBV14,TRBJ1-1,-,CASSAGSRRRTEAFF,TGTGCCAGCAGTGCGGGTTCCAGGCGGCGCACTGAAGCTTTCTTT
few,TRBV15,TRBJ1-1,-,CATSRDETEAFF,TGTGCCACCAGCAGAGATGAAACTGAAGCTTTCTTT
-,TRBV20-1,TRBJ2-7,-,CSARPSSTVREQYF,TGCAGTGCCCGACCCTCATCGACAGTAAGGGAGCAGTACTTC
few,TRBV7-9,TRBJ2-2,TRBD2,CASSFLTSGSATGELFF,TGTGCCAGCAGCTTCCTGACTAGCGGGAGCGCTACCGGGGAGCTGTTTTTT
-,TRBV29-1,TRBJ2-5,-,CGWMGRGETQYF,TGCGGGTGGATGGGGAGAGGAGAGACCCAGTACTTC
-,TRBV21-1,TRBJ2-3,-,CASSKVTSTDTQYF,TGTGCCAGCAGCAAAGTAACTAGCACAGATACGCAGTATTTT
few,TRBV4-3,TRBJ1-6,-,CASSQDNTAGVRSPLHF,TGCGCCAGCAGCCAAGATAATACGGCGGGGGTACGATCACCCCTCCACTTT
-,TRBV4-2,TRBJ2-3,-,CASSFSGNGDTQYF,TGTGCCAGCAGCTTTTCTGGGAACGGAGATACGCAGTATTTT
-,TRBV4-1,TRBJ2-7,TRBD1,CASSPGDRVAYEQYF,TGCGCCAGCAGCCCTGGGGACAGGGTAGCCTACGAGCAGTACTTC
once,TRBV5-1,TRBJ2-7,-,CASSSPGRVSYEQYF,TGCGCCAGCAGCTCCCCCGGGCGGGTCTCCTACGAGCAGTACTTC
-,TRBV5-4,TRBJ2-3,-,CASSSGYTDTQYF,TGTGCCAGCAGCTCAGGTTACACAGATACGCAGTATTTT
many,TRBV24-1,TRBJ2-3,TRBD2,CATEGAGADTQYF,TGTGCCACCGAAGGGGCGGGGGCAGATACGCAGTATTTT
-,TRBV11-2,TRBJ1-1,TRBD1,CASSSTGVAEAFF,TGTGCCAGCAGCTCTACAGGGGTTGCTGAAGCTTTCTTT
few,TRBV7-2,TRBJ2-7,TRBD1,CASSLAQGVHEQYF,TGTGCCAGCAGCTTAGCACAGGGGGTCCACGAGCAGTACTTC
few,TRBV5-4,TRBJ1-6,TRBD1,CASSPRTGVGNSPLHF,TGTGCCAGCAGCCCTAGGACAGGGGTTGGGAATTCACCCCTCCACTTT
few,TRBV18,TRBJ1-5,-,CASSLTVVNQPQHF,TGTGCCAGCTCATTAACAGTAGTTAATCAGCCCCAGCATTTT
-,TRBV20-1,TRBJ2-5,TRBD2,CSASGGAEETQYF,TGCAGTGCTAGCGGGGGGGCAGAAGAGACCCAGTACTTC
-,TRBV5-1,TRBJ2-1,TRBD1,CASSFTGTGAYNEQFF,TGCGCCAGCAGCTTTACCGGGACAGGGGCCTACAATGAGCAGTTCTTC
few,TRBV7-9,TRBJ2-7,TRBD2,CASSPETSAFPYEQYF,TGTGCCAGCAGCCCTGAGACTAGCGCCTTTCCCTACGAGCAGTACTTC
-,TRBV20-1,TRBJ1-2,-,CSASKAGKGYTF,TGCAGTGCTAGTAAGGCAGGGAAAGGCTACACCTTC
many,TRBV27,TRBJ1-1,TRBD1,CASSLGTGGRTEAFF,TGTGCCAGCAGTTTGGGGACAGGGGGACGCACTGAAGCTTTCTTT
-,TRBV11-1,TRBJ2-2,-,CASSLSSRGLAPNTGELFF,TGTGCCAGCAGCCTTAGCTCGAGAGGGCTTGCCCCGAACACCGGGGAGCTGTTTTTT
-,TRBV2,TRBJ2-3,-,CASSEGSHSTDTQYF,TGTGCCAGCAGTGAGGGGTCGCATTCTACAGATACGCAGTATTTT
few,TRBV7-2,TRBJ2-3,TRBD2,CASSLGSSGGADTQYF,TGTGCCAGCAGCTTAGGGTCTAGCGGGGGTGCAGATACGCAGTATTTT
many,TRBV29-1,TRBJ2-1,TRBD1,CSVLHPGQRPNEQFF,TGCAGCGTTCTACACCCGGGACAGAGGCCCAATGAGCAGTTCTTC
few,TRBV6-2/TRBV6-3,TRBJ2-1,TRBD2,CASSYDGIAGGSRQFF,TGTGCCAGCAGTTACGACGGCATAGCGGGGGGAAGTCGGCAGTTCTTC
-,TRBV7-8,TRBJ1-6,-,CASSRDGLNSPLHF,TGTGCCAGCAGCCGAGACGGATTAAATTCACCCCTCCACTTT